The 19 T cell receptor beta chains in this list originate from one sample, sequenced in a study of human T cells and chemical hapten exposure. TCRdb called the RACE reads again in MiXCR, with one record for every CDR3 protein. The repertoire has about 380,000 distinct CDR3 sequences, approximately 5% of them found once; the top ten carry 2.5% to 3%. Sample time point: pre-sensitization, week 0. The treatment is: therapeutic diphenylcyclopropenone sensitization with weekly scalp DPC. The sequencing here drew on whole blood, taken in connection with sensitization to the hapten diphenylcyclopropenone (DPC). The receptors here all came from a woman between 45 and 65 years old with alopecia areata. Some clones in this sample may be carry-over from other donors' samples.

Ten or more counts support this clonotype. The chain combines TRBV5-1 with TRBJ2-6; D call uncertain. V lost 1 base to trimming and J lost 0 bases, with 14 bases between them. This CDR3 region has 18 residues. Germline V gives CDR1 SGHRS, CDR2 YFSETQ. CDR3 DNA: TGCGCCAGCAGCTTGTCATCGTCTGACGGCTCTGGGGCCAACGTCCTGACTTTC. Amino acid sequence: CASSLSSSDGSGANVLTF.

This clonotype came up many times. The chain couples TRBV6-2 or TRBV6-3 to TRBJ2-2; D is perhaps TRBD2 (7 bases). CDR1 MNHEY and CDR2 SVGEGT come from the germline V gene. CDR3 length: 17 residues. V was cut by 5 bases and J by 4 bases, with 20 bases left in between. The CDR3: CASSRIIGGLSTGELFF. CDR3 coding DNA: TGTGCCAGCAGTCGGATAATCGGGGGGCTGAGCACCGGGGAGCTGTTTTTT.

The chain is built from TRBV5-1 and TRBJ2-3; the D is unclear. Germline CDR1 reads SGHRS; CDR2 reads YFSETQ. This CDR3 comprises 14 residues. The V end was cut by 0 bases, the J end by 2 bases, with 7 bases between. CDR3 sequence: CASSLALVTDTQYF. The CDR3 nucleotides are TGCGCCAGCAGCTTGGCACTCGTCACAGATACGCAGTATTTT.

This clonotype has only a few counts. The chain has TRBV28 and TRBJ1-6; 7 bases line up with TRBD1. V was clipped by 5 bases and J by 9 bases; unmatched bases: 10. From germline, CDR1 is MDHEN and CDR2 SYDVKM. The length of the CDR3 is 15 residues. The DNA of the CDR3 is TGTGCCAGCAGTCCCCCGACAGGGAAGTCTTCACCCCTCCACTTT. It specifies CASSPPTGKSSPLHF.

Ten or more counts support this clonotype. The rearrangement links TRBV6-2 or TRBV6-3 to TRBJ1-1; D unclear. Per germline, CDR1 MNHEY and CDR2 SVGEGT. The length of the CDR3 is 16 residues. V shed 5 bases and J shed 0 bases, with 16 bases lying between them. The CDR3: CASSNGRLNLNTEAFF. The CDR3 DNA reads as TGTGCCAGCAGTAACGGACGGCTCAACCTGAACACTGAAGCTTTCTTT.

V is TRBV9 and J is TRBJ2-1; 12 positions agree with TRBD2. The germline V gene has CDR1 SGDLS and CDR2 YYNGEE. V gave up 4 bases and J gave up 6 bases; unmatched junction bases: 2. CDR3 size: 14 residues. This CDR3 reads CASSPSGGANEQFF. For the CDR3, the DNA is TGTGCCAGCAGCCCTAGCGGGGGGGCCAATGAGCAGTTCTTC. The full variable domain, completed using reference TRBV9 and TRBJ2-1, is DSGVTQTPKHLITATGQRVTLRCSPRSGDLSVYWYQQSLDQGLQFLIQYYNGEERAKGNILERFSAQQFPDLHSELNLSSLELGDSALYFCASSPSGGANEQFFGPGTRLTVL.

In this sample, this clonotype turned up many times. The chain has TRBV10-3 and TRBJ2-7; 8 nucleotides line up with TRBD1. Losses at the gene ends were 6 bases for V and 6 bases for J; bases not matched to a gene: 10. This CDR3 contains 14 residues. CDR1 ENHRY and CDR2 SYGVKD come from the germline V gene. CDR3 loop: CAISALTGESEQYF. Written as DNA, the CDR3 is TGTGCCATCAGCGCGTTGACAGGGGAGAGCGAGCAGTACTTC.

This clonotype was seen a few times. The chain carries TRBV3-1 and TRBJ2-5; the match to TRBD1 covers 9 bases. This CDR3 region has 15 residues. Trimming at V came to 2 bases and at J to 1 base, leaving 2 bases not matched to a gene. CDR1 is LGHDT and CDR2 is YNNKEL in the germline V gene (reference sequence). CDR3: CASSQWDRVQETQYF. The DNA of the CDR3 is TGTGCCAGCAGCCAATGGGACAGGGTCCAAGAGACCCAGTACTTC.

V is TRBV18 and J is TRBJ2-2; D not certain. The germline V gene encodes CDR1 KGHSH and CDR2 LQKENI. Trimming cost V 2 bases and J 3 bases, with 16 bases left between them. The CDR3 runs to 17 residues. CDR3 coding DNA: TGTGCCAGCTCACCAGAGGTGGGTAGGACGGACACCGGGGAGCTGTTTTTT. Its translation is CASSPEVGRTDTGELFF.

The rearrangement joins TRBV20-1 to TRBJ2-7; D ambiguous. The germline gives CDR1 DFQATT, CDR2 SNEGSKA (reference sequence). Deletions cut 5 bases from V and 6 bases from J, with 20 bases between. This CDR3 spans 14 amino acids. The CDR3, as DNA: TGCAGTGCTCCATGGGCTAGAAGGTCTTCCGAGCAGTACTTC. Its protein is CSAPWARRSSEQYF.

The chain couples TRBV24-1 to TRBJ2-1; D remains unclear. Germline V CDR1 and CDR2: KGHDR, SFDVKD. V was trimmed by 5 bases and J by 3 bases, leaving 10 bases between them. The CDR3 length is 14 residues. The CDR3 reads CATSAPTVYNEQFF. The CDR3 DNA reads as TGTGCCACCAGTGCTCCGACGGTCTACAATGAGCAGTTCTTC.

CDR3 sequence (DNA): TGCGCCAGCAGATACCTGAGGGCAGATTCACCCCTCCACTTT. Protein: CASRYLRADSPLHF. The chain combines TRBV5-1 with TRBJ1-6, with D hard to call. The CDR3 has 14 residues. The V and J ends lost 5 bases and 8 bases respectively, with 14 bases between them. CDR1 and CDR2 (germline): SGHRS, YFSETQ.

This clonotype was picked up many times. V usage is TRBV2 and J usage is TRBJ1-3; D is ambiguous. The germline CDR1 and CDR2 sequences are SNHLY and FYNNEI. Deletions cut 6 bases from V and 1 base from J, with 10 bases between. This CDR3 is built from 14 residues. Here the CDR3 reads CASRLITSGNTIYF. Written as DNA, the CDR3 is TGTGCCAGCAGATTAATTACTTCTGGAAACACCATATATTTT.

This clonotype was observed a handful of times. An end of the junction differs from the germline gene, which may be a read error. The genes are TRBV18 and TRBJ1-4; 9 bases match TRBD1. CDR1 is KGHSH, CDR2 LQKENI, per germline. This CDR3 spans 19 amino acids. CDR3 DNA: TGTGCCAGCTCTCCACAACCGGGACAGGGCGTCAGAACTAATGAAAAACTGTTTTTT. Translation: CASSPQPGQGVRTNEKLFF. Looking up the rest from reference TRBV18 and TRBJ1-4 gives the full variable domain: NAGVMQNPRHLVRRRGQEARLRCSPMKGHSHVYWYRQLPEEGLKFMVYLQKENIIDESGMPKERFSAEFPKEGPSILRIQQVVRGDSAAYFCASSPQPGQGVRTNEKLFFGSGTQLSVL.

This clonotype was seen ten or more times. The rearrangement joins TRBV3-1 to TRBJ2-1, with TRBD1 matching 7 bases. In germline, CDR1 is LGHDT, CDR2 YNNKEL (reference sequence). CDR3 length equals 11 residues. V was clipped by 6 bases and J by 10 bases; unmatched bases: 3. CDR3 sequence: CASSLQGEQFF. CDR3 nucleotides: TGTGCCAGCAGTCTACAGGGGGAGCAGTTCTTC.

This clonotype occurred a few times. The rearrangement uses TRBV5-1 and TRBJ2-3; no reliable D call. This CDR3 region has 14 residues. The germline V gene has CDR1 SGHRS and CDR2 YFSETQ. V lost 0 bases and J lost 6, with 11 bases in between. The DNA of the CDR3 is TGCGCCAGCAGCTTGGGCGCGGCAATCGATACGCAGTATTTT. It yields the protein CASSLGAAIDTQYF.

This clonotype was detected many times. This chain links TRBV18 with TRBJ2-7, with 9 bases matching TRBD1. V lost 6 bases to trimming and J lost 3 bases; unmatched junction nucleotides: 9. Germline assignment: CDR1 KGHSH and CDR2 LQKENI. The CDR3 has 15 residues. The CDR3 spells CASSRDRVPDYEQYF. The CDR3 DNA is TGTGCCAGCTCCCGGGACAGGGTTCCAGACTACGAGCAGTACTTC.

This clonotype has at least ten counts. The chain employs TRBV5-1 and TRBJ1-4, with D uncertain. Germline-derived CDR1 and CDR2 are SGHRS and YFSETQ. There are 14 residues in the CDR3. Trimming stripped 5 bases from V and 2 bases from J, with 10 bases between. DNA of the CDR3: TGCGCCAGCAGACAGCAGGTGACTAATGAAAAACTGTTTTTT. The encoded protein is CASRQQVTNEKLFF.

This clonotype was seen many times. The chain recombines TRBV29-1 with TRBJ2-5; D gene unclear. The CDR3 length is 12 residues. Germline assignment: CDR1 SQVTM and CDR2 ANQGSEA. Trimming removed 6 bases from V and 2 bases from J, with 10 bases in between. This CDR3 is CSVRLLQETQYF. CDR3 nucleotide sequence: TGCAGCGTGCGCCTTCTTCAAGAGACCCAGTACTTC.